This T cell receptor (beta chain) was captured in a study of persistence of HIV-infected CD4 T cells. Study-wide context: Median time on suppressive ART was 8 years.

The libraries were made with immunoSEQ version 4 in survey mode. The data were produced by immunoSEQ multiplex PCR, yet TCRdb's version contains in-frame clones alone and is incomplete. The table lists more than 30,000 clones, 65% to 85% of them singletons. A remark on this clone: The target antigen is unknown.

Study results and limitations: Proviral oligoclonality tracked with TCR oligoclonality within the same sorted cells. The rare CMV-responding cells with HIV-1 proviruses were not separately TCR-sequenced.

Lysates of CMV-infected fibroblasts at 10 ug/mL stimulated these cells. CD40L/CD69 double-negative CD45RO-high memory CD4+ T cells were collected. Anti-CD28/CD49d costimulation, CD40-blocking antibody and enfuvirtide were given to CD8-depleted PBMCs for about 17 hours. The ends were cut back, 6 bases at V and 3 bases at J, with 14 bases in the middle. The CDR3 totals 14 residues. Germline assignment: CDR1 SNHLY and CDR2 FYNNEI. The specimen comprised CD4+ T cells sorted from PBMCs after roughly 20-hour stimulation, sampled from a patient who received antiretroviral therapy. V is TRBV2 and J is TRBJ1-2; D perhaps matches TRBD1 (5 bases). The sequence came from an adult man with HIV who was CMV-seropositive. This CDR3 reads CASSPSREHYGYTF. The CDR3 DNA reads TGTGCCAGCAGCCCAAGCAGGGAACACTATGGCTACACCTTC.